What follows are 26 T cell receptor beta chains derived from one specimen sequenced in a study of T cells after yellow fever vaccination. TCRdb re-called the 5' RACE reads through MiXCR, storing one row per CDR3 protein. Among roughly 330,000 distinct CDR3 sequences, 3% to 4.5% were seen once, and the ten largest hold roughly 24%. The sequenced sample was PBMCs, obtained 5 days after the yellow fever booster vaccination. These receptors originate from a man aged 18 to 30 who received the YFV17D yellow fever vaccine.

In its sample, this clonotype was seen a few times. This chain links TRBV3-1 with TRBJ2-1, with D maybe TRBD2 (5 bases). Germline V lookup: CDR1 LGHDT, CDR2 YNNKEL (reference sequence). The CDR3 has 13 residues. The V end lost 4 bases, the J end lost 7 bases, and 11 bases lay between the germline ends. The DNA of the CDR3 is TGTGCCAGCAGCCCCCTGGCGGGTAATGAGCAGTTCTTC. It codes for CASSPLAGNEQFF.

This clonotype was recorded at least ten times. The J gene is TRBJ2-2, the V gene TRBV7-6; TRBD1 might be the D (5 bases). This CDR3 is 16 amino acids long. Germline CDR1 reads SGHVS; CDR2 reads FNYEAQ. V dropped 1 base and J dropped 1 base, with 10 bases sitting between them. In nucleotides, the CDR3 is TGTGCCAGCAGCTTAGGGCAGGGTAGGAACACCGGGGAGCTGTTTTTT. Translation: CASSLGQGRNTGELFF. The variable domain in full, with the rest retrieved from reference TRBV7-6 and TRBJ2-2, is GAGVSQSPRYKVTKRGQDVALRCDPISGHVSLYWYRQALGQGPEFLTYFNYEAQQDKSGLPNDRFSAERPEGSISTLTIQRTEQRDSAMYRCASSLGQGRNTGELFFGEGSRLTVL.

This clonotype was recorded at least ten times. V usage is TRBV5-1 and J usage is TRBJ2-3, with D maybe TRBD2 (5 bases). The germline CDR1 and CDR2 sequences are SGHRS and YFSETQ. The CDR3 extends over 13 amino acids. The V and J ends lost 3 bases and 5 bases respectively, with 10 bases between them. CDR3 bases: TGCGCCAGCAGCTCGGAGGCCATAGATACGCAGTATTTT. Its translation is CASSSEAIDTQYF.

This clonotype has a handful of counts. V usage is TRBV25-1 and J usage is TRBJ1-4; D uncertain. CDR3 length: 16 residues. V was clipped by 1 base and J by 4 bases, with 13 bases between them. Looked up from germline, CDR1 is MGHDK and CDR2 is SYGVNS. CDR3 loop: CASSESGGAINEKLFF. Here the CDR3 DNA reads TGTGCCAGCAGTGAATCTGGCGGTGCCATTAATGAAAAACTGTTTTTT.

CDR3 bases: TGTGCCAGCAGCCCCTACTTAGGGAGCACCTACAATGAGCAGTTCTTC. Translation: CASSPYLGSTYNEQFF. V gene TRBV9 combines with J gene TRBJ2-1, with D perhaps matching TRBD2 (5 bases). This CDR3 comprises 16 residues. CDR1 SGDLS and CDR2 YYNGEE come from the germline V gene. The V end lost 4 bases, the J end lost 2 bases, and 16 bases lay between the germline ends. The variable domain in full, completed from reference TRBV9 and TRBJ2-1, reads DSGVTQTPKHLITATGQRVTLRCSPRSGDLSVYWYQQSLDQGLQFLIQYYNGEERAKGNILERFSAQQFPDLHSELNLSSLELGDSALYFCASSPYLGSTYNEQFFGPGTRLTVL.

This clonotype has a count of ten or more. The chain couples TRBV18 to TRBJ1-1; no definite D call. V lost 3 bases, J lost 3 bases, and 11 bases lay in between. CDR3 length: 14 residues. Germline CDR1 and CDR2: KGHSH and LQKENI. CDR3 bases: TGTGCCAGCTCACCTCAGGACTTGGACACTGAAGCTTTCTTT. Protein product: CASSPQDLDTEAFF. The whole variable domain, remainder taken from reference TRBV18 and TRBJ1-1, is NAGVMQNPRHLVRRRGQEARLRCSPMKGHSHVYWYRQLPEEGLKFMVYLQKENIIDESGMPKERFSAEFPKEGPSILRIQQVVRGDSAAYFCASSPQDLDTEAFFGQGTRLTVV.

This clonotype has at least ten counts. The V and J genes are TRBV12-3 or TRBV12-4 and TRBJ1-1; D possibly corresponds to TRBD1 (6 bases). The V end lost 3 bases, the J end lost 7 bases, and 12 bases lay between the germline ends. This CDR3 has 13 amino acids. CDR3 bases: TGTGCCAGCAGTTTTTTGGGGGCAGGTGAAGCTTTCTTT. It yields the protein CASSFLGAGEAFF.

This clonotype was counted at least ten times. V is TRBV12-3 or TRBV12-4 and J is TRBJ1-4, with 9 bases matching TRBD1. The CDR3 totals 14 residues. J was trimmed by 7 bases and V by 5 bases; bases with no gene match: 5. In DNA, the CDR3 is TGTGCCAGCAGTATATCGACAGGGGGTGAAAAACTGTTTTTT. Translated: CASSISTGGEKLFF.

The rearrangement links TRBV3-1 to TRBJ1-6; D remains unclear. CDR1 is LGHDT, CDR2 YNNKEL, per germline (reference sequence). V gave up 0 bases and J gave up 0 bases, with 9 bases separating them. This CDR3 has 17 residues. The CDR3 protein is CASSQDGRSSYNSPLHF. CDR3 nucleotide sequence: TGTGCCAGCAGCCAAGACGGGAGGAGCTCCTATAATTCACCCCTCCACTTT.

This clonotype has a count of ten or more. The chain carries TRBV11-2 and TRBJ1-1; D remains unclear. V shed 0 bases and J shed 5 bases, with 16 bases lying between them. This CDR3 spans 16 amino acids. CDR1 SGHAT and CDR2 FQNNGV come from the germline V gene. Here the CDR3 reads CASSLDRMRPGTEAFF. CDR3 nucleotide sequence: TGTGCCAGCAGCTTAGATCGGATGCGGCCTGGGACTGAAGCTTTCTTT.

This clonotype came up a few times. The J gene is TRBJ1-2, the V gene TRBV5-1; the D gene is possibly TRBD1 (5 bases). V dropped 0 bases and J dropped 8 bases, with 14 bases sitting between them. Germline CDR1 reads SGHRS; CDR2 reads YFSETQ. The CDR3 runs to 14 residues. CDR3 amino acids: CASSLGPREHGYTF. The CDR3 DNA sequence: TGCGCCAGCAGCTTGGGGCCCAGGGAACACGGCTACACCTTC.

This clonotype has only a few counts. The V gene is TRBV5-1, the J gene TRBJ2-2; tentatively, D is TRBD1 (6 bases). Trimming removed 9 bases at V and 0 bases at J, with 12 bases between. The germline CDR1 and CDR2 sequences are SGHRS and YFSETQ. The CDR3 covers 14 residues. Written as DNA, the CDR3 is TGCGCCACCCCCCGGGACACGAACACCGGGGAGCTGTTTTTT. It codes for CATPRDTNTGELFF.

J is TRBJ2-2 and V is TRBV10-1; possible D gene TRBD2, 5 bases. The germline V gene encodes CDR1 WNHNN and CDR2 SYGVQD (reference sequence). The CDR3 has 13 amino acids. Between the trimmed V and J ends, which lost 4 bases and 4 bases, there was a span of 7 bases. Here the CDR3 DNA reads TGCGCCAGCAGTGCAGGAGGCACCGGGGAGCTGTTTTTT. This encodes CASSAGGTGELFF.

The table lists this clonotype with many counts. The chain recombines TRBV18 with TRBJ1-2; TRBD1 matches at 7 bases. The CDR3 loop spans 15 amino acids. Per germline, CDR1 KGHSH and CDR2 LQKENI. With V trimmed by 0 bases and J by 4 bases, 5 bases remained unmatched. CDR3 protein: CASSPPTGPLYGYTF. The CDR3 DNA is TGTGCCAGCTCACCACCGACAGGGCCCCTCTATGGCTACACCTTC.

This chain links TRBV27 with TRBJ2-2, with TRBD2 matching 11 bases. The CDR3 runs 19 residues. V shed 5 bases and J 1 base; nucleotides not matched to a gene: 12. From germline, CDR1 is MNHEY and CDR2 SMNVEV (reference sequence). The CDR3 region has the DNA TGTGCCAGCAGTGCTGAGGTTGCGGGACTAGCGGAGAACACCGGGGAGCTGTTTTTT. Protein product: CASSAEVAGLAENTGELFF.

This clonotype has just a few counts. The CDR3 DNA is TGTGCCAGCACCAATCCTGGGGGAAACACCATATATTTT. Protein product: CASTNPGGNTIYF. This chain connects TRBV6-5 to TRBJ1-3; D is unresolved. Germline V lookup: CDR1 MNHEY, CDR2 SVGAGI. The CDR3 consists of 13 residues. V lost 7 bases and J lost 4, with 11 bases in between.

The chain is built from TRBV5-6 and TRBJ2-2; D gene unclear. V was shortened by 3 bases and J by 1 base, with 16 bases between the two germline ends. This CDR3 spans 17 amino acids. Germline V gene sequence: CDR1 SGHDT, CDR2 YYEEEE. The CDR3, as DNA: TGTGCCAGCAGCTACTATCAGGAGAACCTGAACACCGGGGAGCTGTTTTTT. It encodes CASSYYQENLNTGELFF.

CDR3 in DNA: TGCAGTGCCCGGGGTCTAGCGGGGGGCCGGGCAGATACGCAGTATTTT. Amino acids: CSARGLAGGRADTQYF. V usage is TRBV20-1 and J usage is TRBJ2-3, with 11 nucleotides matching TRBD2. The CDR3 totals 16 residues. The germline CDR1 and CDR2 sequences are DFQATT and SNEGSKA (reference sequence). V lost 6 bases and J lost 4; bases outside the gene matches: 12.

This clonotype has ten or more counts. The chain uses TRBV5-1 and TRBJ2-2, with D hard to call. From germline, CDR1 is SGHRS and CDR2 YFSETQ. Trimming removed 4 bases at V and 6 bases at J, with 10 bases between. This CDR3 is built from 13 residues. CDR3 protein: CASSLSEAGELFF. Written as DNA, the CDR3 is TGCGCCAGCAGCCTCAGCGAGGCCGGGGAGCTGTTTTTT.

Comment on this clonotype: A much larger clone lies a single base off, so this may be a read error. The gene calls are TRBV12-3 or TRBV12-4 and TRBJ1-3; D is undetermined. The CDR3 consists of 13 residues. V lost 3 bases to trimming and J lost 7 bases, with 10 bases between them. Here the CDR3 reads CASSLFRLNTIYF. CDR3 nucleotides: TGTGCCAGCAGTTTGTTCAGGCTCAACACCATATATTTT.

CDR3 protein: CASSGGQEGEETQYF. DNA of the CDR3: TGTGCCAGCAGTGGAGGACAGGAGGGAGAGGAGACCCAGTACTTC. This chain links TRBV25-1 with TRBJ2-5, with a weak D call TRBD1 (7 bases). V was pared by 4 bases and J by 5 bases, with 17 bases between. This CDR3 is 15 amino acids long. CDR1 is MGHDK and CDR2 is SYGVNS in the germline V gene.

This clonotype was detected a few times. The chain links TRBV5-1 to TRBJ2-1, with D perhaps TRBD2 (7 bases). Germline V lookup: CDR1 SGHRS, CDR2 YFSETQ. Trimming shortened V by 1 base and J by 4 bases, and 15 bases separated the two germline ends. There are 16 residues in the CDR3. For the CDR3, the DNA is TGCGCCAGCAGCTTGTTCGCGGGGGCTACTTACAATGAGCAGTTCTTC. Its protein product is CASSLFAGATYNEQFF.

With regard to this clonotype: At one end the junction does not follow the germline gene, possibly because of a read error. The chain recombines TRBV10-3 with TRBJ1-5; D call uncertain. Germline CDR1 is ENHRY and CDR2 is SYGVKD. The CDR3 length is 14 residues. CDR3 in amino acids: CAVSESSSNQPQHF. CDR3 bases: TGTGCCGTCAGTGAGTCTTCTAGCAATCAGCCCCAGCATTTT.

The genes are TRBV30 and TRBJ1-4, with 10 bases matching TRBD1. The trim removed 3 bases at V and 13 bases at J, leaving 14 bases unmatched. Germline lookup yields CDR1 GTSNPN and CDR2 SVGIG (reference sequence). The CDR3 sequence is 15 residues long. CDR3 nucleotide sequence: TGTGCCTGGAGGACGACCGGGACAGGGGACCGTAGACTGTTTTTT. The encoded protein is CAWRTTGTGDRRLFF.

There are a few counts of this clonotype. The chain combines TRBV5-1 with TRBJ2-2; D not resolved. This CDR3 has 15 residues. Germline V gives CDR1 SGHRS, CDR2 YFSETQ. The ends were cut back, 0 bases at V and 0 bases at J, with 6 bases in the middle. The CDR3 reads CASSLEHTNTGELFF. CDR3 coding DNA: TGCGCCAGCAGCTTGGAGCACACGAACACCGGGGAGCTGTTTTTT.

The chain joins TRBV30 to TRBJ2-7; 7 bases are shared with TRBD1. From germline, CDR1 is GTSNPN and CDR2 SVGIG (reference sequence). The CDR3 length is 11 residues. V shed 8 bases and J 2 bases; nucleotides not matched to a gene: 3. CDR3 bases: TGTGCCCGTGGGACAGCCTACGAGCAGTACTTC. Translation: CARGTAYEQYF.